The 13 T cell receptor beta chains listed next were all sequenced from one sample in a study of OX40 agonist ivuxolimab in advanced cancers. The table came from immunoSEQ multiplex PCR; TCRdb's copy has only in-frame clones and leaves some out. The table has about 80,000 clones, roughly 92% seen once. The sequences come from CD4+ or CD8+ T cells sorted from blood, collected in a trial of the OX40 agonist ivuxolimab. These receptors were collected from an adult with an advanced solid tumor such as melanoma, head and neck, liver or kidney cancer.

V is TRBV15 and J is TRBJ1-2; weak D call: TRBD1 (5 bases). The V and J ends lost 9 bases and 2 bases respectively, with 16 bases between them. Germline values: CDR1 LNHNV, CDR2 YYDKDF (reference sequence). This CDR3 has 14 amino acids. The CDR3 DNA reads as TGTGCCACAACCCCAGGGAAGGCAAACTATGGCTACACCTTC. Translating gives CATTPGKANYGYTF.

The genes are TRBV11-3 and TRBJ2-6; D is unresolved. The CDR3 runs to 16 residues. The germline gives CDR1 SGHNT, CDR2 YENEEA. Trimming took 5 bases from V and 0 from J, leaving 11 bases between them. CDR3 region: CASSPRSFSGANVLTF. The CDR3 nucleotides are TGTGCCAGCAGCCCCCGGTCTTTCTCTGGGGCCAACGTCCTGACTTTC. Full variable domain (remainder filled in from reference TRBV11-3 and TRBJ2-6): EAGVVQSPRYKIIEKKQPVAFWCNPISGHNTLYWYLQNLGQGPELLIRYENEEAVDDSQLPKDRFSAERLKGVDSTLKIQPAELGDSAVYLCASSPRSFSGANVLTFGAGSRLTVL.

The chain recombines TRBV28 with TRBJ2-5; 8 bases are a match to TRBD2. The CDR3 runs 13 residues. CDR1 and CDR2 (germline): MDHEN, SYDVKM. V lost 7 bases and J lost 4; bases outside the gene matches: 5. The CDR3 DNA follows: TGTGCCAGCAAAACGGGAGGGATAGAGACCCAGTACTTC. Translation: CASKTGGIETQYF.

The rearrangement uses TRBV4-1 and TRBJ2-3; 9 positions agree with TRBD2. V was clipped by 3 bases and J by 5 bases; unmatched bases: 12. The germline V gene has CDR1 MGHRA and CDR2 YSYEKL. This CDR3 is 17 amino acids long. The CDR3 nucleotides read TGCGCCAGCAGCCAGGAGAAATTAGCGGGAGTGGGAGATACGCAGTATTTT. It encodes CASSQEKLAGVGDTQYF.

This clone was recorded once. The rearrangement links TRBV19 to TRBJ2-3; possibly TRBD2 for D (6 bases). CDR1 is LNHDA and CDR2 is SQIVND in the germline V gene (reference sequence). Trimming removed 7 bases from V and 0 bases from J, with 8 bases in between. This CDR3 contains 13 residues. DNA for the CDR3: TGTGCCAGTAAACGGGAGAGCACAGATACGCAGTATTTT. Its protein is CASKRESTDTQYF.

The chain uses TRBV6-5 and TRBJ2-7; D may match TRBD1 or TRBD2 (5 bases each). V was trimmed by 2 bases and J by 5 bases, leaving 16 bases between them. The CDR3 is 15 amino acids. The germline V gene has CDR1 MNHEY and CDR2 SVGAGI. CDR3 sequence (DNA): TGTGCCAGCAGTTACACGGGCGCCGGGACCCACGAGCAGTACTTC. Translation gives CASSYTGAGTHEQYF.

The chain uses TRBV6-6 and TRBJ2-7; D is possibly TRBD1 (5 bases). The V and J ends lost 6 bases and 6 bases respectively, with 15 bases between them. The germline gives CDR1 MNHNY, CDR2 SVGAGI (reference sequence). The CDR3 extends over 13 amino acids. This CDR3 reads CASSSNQGGEQYF. DNA of the CDR3: TGTGCCAGCAGCTCTAACCAGGGCGGCGAGCAGTACTTC.

The CDR3 coding sequence is TGTGCCAACCGGGGGGACTCGAACACCGGGGAGCTGTTTTTT. Its protein product is CANRGDSNTGELFF. The rearrangement uses TRBV2 and TRBJ2-2; the match to TRBD2 covers 7 bases. The CDR3 consists of 14 residues. CDR1 and CDR2 from the germline V gene are SNHLY and FYNNEI. Losses at the gene ends were 10 bases for V and 0 bases for J; bases not matched to a gene: 5.

Only one count was recorded for this clone. The chain has TRBV10-1 and TRBJ2-3; no clear D gene. Trimming removed 2 bases from V and 2 bases from J, with 11 bases in between. Per germline, CDR1 WNHNN and CDR2 SYGVQD (reference sequence). CDR3 length: 15 residues. CDR3 coding DNA: TGCGCCAGCAGTGAGGGGGTGGAATTCACAGATACGCAGTATTTT. This gives the protein CASSEGVEFTDTQYF.

J is TRBJ2-2 and V is TRBV6-5; possible D gene TRBD2, 5 bases. In germline, CDR1 is MNHEY, CDR2 SVGAGI. The CDR3 spans 13 residues. V lost 5 bases, J lost 8 bases, and 12 bases lay in between. The CDR3 reads CASSNTRSGELFF. The DNA for the CDR3 is TGTGCCAGCAGTAATACTAGATCGGGGGAGCTGTTTTTT.

This chain links TRBV28 with TRBJ2-1; TRBD1 matches 7 bases. This CDR3 contains 14 residues. Trimming at V came to 4 bases and at J to 7 bases, leaving 7 bases not matched to a gene. CDR1 is MDHEN and CDR2 is SYDVKM in the germline V gene. CDR3 sequence: CASSSTGTENEQFF. CDR3 in DNA: TGTGCCAGCAGTTCGACCGGGACAGAGAATGAGCAGTTCTTC.

Comments on this clone: The same CDR3 also results from other DNA sequences found in this sample. The chain is built from TRBV6-6 and TRBJ1-5; no firm D call. This CDR3 is 13 amino acids long. The V end lost 0 bases, the J end lost 4 bases, and 4 bases lay between the germline ends. Germline V gene lookup returns CDR1 MNHNY and CDR2 SVGAGI (reference sequence). The CDR3 protein is CASSYSANQPQHF. CDR3 DNA: TGTGCCAGCAGTTACTCCGCTAATCAGCCCCAGCATTTT.

This clone appeared once. V is TRBV18 and J is TRBJ2-5; weak D call: TRBD1 (6 bases). This CDR3 has 13 amino acids. From germline, CDR1 is KGHSH and CDR2 LQKENI. The germline V and J ends were trimmed by 4 bases and 5 bases, with 11 bases remaining between them. The CDR3 coding sequence is TGTGCCAGCTCACTAAACAGGGCGGAGACCCAGTACTTC. This codes for CASSLNRAETQYF.